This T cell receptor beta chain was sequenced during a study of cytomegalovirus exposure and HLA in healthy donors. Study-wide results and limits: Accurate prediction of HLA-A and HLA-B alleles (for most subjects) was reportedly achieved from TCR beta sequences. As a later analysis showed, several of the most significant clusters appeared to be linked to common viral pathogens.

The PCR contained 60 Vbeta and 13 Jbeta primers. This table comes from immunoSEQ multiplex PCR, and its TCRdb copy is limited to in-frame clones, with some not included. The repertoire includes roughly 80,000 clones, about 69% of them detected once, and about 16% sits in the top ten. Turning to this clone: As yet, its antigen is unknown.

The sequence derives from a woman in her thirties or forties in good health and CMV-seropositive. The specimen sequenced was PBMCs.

The CDR3 sequence: CSGEVAGTGTDTQYF. CDR3 coding DNA: TGCAGCGGGGAAGTAGCGGGAACCGGCACAGATACGCAGTATTTT. This sequence joins TRBV29-1 and TRBJ2-3; 8 bases fit TRBD2. The V gene end was trimmed by 7 bases and the J gene end by 1 base; junction bases not matched to a gene: 10. The germline V gene encodes CDR1 SQVTM and CDR2 ANQGSEA. This CDR3 has 15 residues.